This is a list of T cell receptor beta chains from one sample in a study of T cell responses to AZD1222 COVID-19 vaccine. Assay: immunoSEQ multiplex PCR; the TCRdb copy retains only in-frame clones and omits some. The sample yields about 150,000 clones, roughly 90% seen once. The sample consisted of peripheral blood, taken on day 0 of MenACWY control vaccination. The source of these receptors is an adult in good health. Each CDR3 is given with its conserved first and last residue. D genes are given only for firm matches. Size values are once, few and many counts, or a class for expanded clones, and some rows have none.

TGTGCCAGTAGTAAGGGGGGGGATTTAGTCTACAATGAGCAGTTCTTC	CASSKGGDLVYNEQFF	-	TRBJ2-1	TRBV19	16	-
TGTGCCAGCAGCTTCGGACTAGCGGGAGCCTTAAATGAGCAGTTCTTC	CASSFGLAGALNEQFF	TRBD2	TRBJ2-1	TRBV7-3	16	-
TGTGCCAGCAGTTACGGGTTCAACACCGGGGAGCTGTTTTTT	CASSYGFNTGELFF	-	TRBJ2-2	TRBV6-5	14	-
TGTGCCAGTAGCTTCCCGGGACAGGGTCGTCATGAGCAGTTCTTC	CASSFPGQGRHEQFF	TRBD1	TRBJ2-1	TRBV19	15	-
TGTGCCAGTAGTATAGATCAGGTAAAGAGCAATCAGCCCCAGCATTTT	CASSIDQVKSNQPQHF	-	TRBJ1-5	TRBV19	16	-
TGTGCCAGCAGTCCCCAAACAGGGGTGGCTGAAGCTTTCTTT	CASSPQTGVAEAFF	TRBD1	TRBJ1-1	TRBV7-2	14	-
TGCGCCAGCAGCCAAGACGGGGTACGGGCCAAAAACATTCAGTACTTC	CASSQDGVRAKNIQYF	-	TRBJ2-4	TRBV4-1	16	-
TGTGCCAGCAGTGAAGGGGGGCGAGGGACAGGGGCATCGTTCTACTTC	CASSEGGRGTGASFYF	TRBD1	TRBJ2-5	TRBV25-1	16	-
TGTGCCAGCAGTGAACAGCGGAGCTCCTACAATGAGCAGTTCTTC	CASSEQRSSYNEQFF	-	TRBJ2-1	TRBV2	15	-
TGTGCCAGTAAAAGCACCCCGGGCAGCGAGCAGTACTTC	CASKSTPGSEQYF	-	TRBJ2-7	TRBV19	13	once
TGTGCCAGCAGTGACCTGACCGGGACAGTGAGTTATAGCAATCAGCCCCAGCATTTT	CASSDLTGTVSYSNQPQHF	TRBD1	TRBJ1-5	TRBV2	19	-
TGTGCCAGCACCAACGCGGGGGGCATTCAGTACTTC	CASTNAGGIQYF	TRBD2	TRBJ2-4	TRBV7-2	12	-
TGTGCCAGTAAACAGGACAGCAATCAGCCCCAGCATTTT	CASKQDSNQPQHF	-	TRBJ1-5	TRBV2	13	few
TGTGCCAGCAGTTCCCCGGGACTAGTCAGAGAGCAGTTCTTC	CASSSPGLVREQFF	TRBD2	TRBJ2-1	TRBV28	14	-
TGTGCCAGCAGTCCAGGGTTAAAGGCTGGAAACACCATATATTTT	CASSPGLKAGNTIYF	-	TRBJ1-3	TRBV7-9	15	-
TGTGCCAGCAGAAAGGGGCCGTCGGCGAACACTGAAGCTTTCTTT	CASRKGPSANTEAFF	-	TRBJ1-1	TRBV6-5	15	once
TGTGCCAGCAGCTTGCGGACTAGCGGGAGTTGGAATGAGCAGTTCTTC	CASSLRTSGSWNEQFF	TRBD2	TRBJ2-1	TRBV7-2	16	-
TGTGCCAGCAGCGGAAACGGGGGGCGAGTGGCCGGGGAGCTGTTTTTT	CASSGNGGRVAGELFF	-	TRBJ2-2	TRBV5-6	16	-
TGTGCCACGCACCGGGACAGGGGTTACAATGAGCAGTTCTTC	CATHRDRGYNEQFF	TRBD1	TRBJ2-1	TRBV7-8	14	-
TGTGCCAGCAGTGGTCGACAGGGGTTCCCCCTGAACACTGAAGCTTTCTTT	CASSGRQGFPLNTEAFF	TRBD1	TRBJ1-1	TRBV6-1	17	-
TGTGCCAGCAGTCCCGGGACAATTGAAGCTTTCTTT	CASSPGTIEAFF	-	TRBJ1-1	TRBV6-2/TRBV6-3	12	-
TGTGCCAGCAGTGAAACCACAGGGGTGACGAGTGAAAAACTGTTTTTT	CASSETTGVTSEKLFF	TRBD1	TRBJ1-4	TRBV28	16	-
TGTGCCAGTAGTGTCGAGACTAGCGGGAGGGGCACAGATACGCAGTATTTT	CASSVETSGRGTDTQYF	TRBD2	TRBJ2-3	TRBV19	17	-
TGTGCCACCAGCATGTCCCGGGACCCCCAGCATTTT	CATSMSRDPQHF	-	TRBJ1-5	TRBV15	12	-
TGTGCCAGCAGTTCCATCTCCGGGCCCACCTATGGCTACACCTTC	CASSSISGPTYGYTF	-	TRBJ1-2	TRBV28	15	-
TGTGCCAGCAGCTCGCATGGGGCCACTGAAGCTTTCTTT	CASSSHGATEAFF	-	TRBJ1-1	TRBV7-9	13	-
TGTGCCAGCCGGGGGGAAGGGAGCACTGAAGCTTTCTTT	CASRGEGSTEAFF	-	TRBJ1-1	TRBV2	13	-
TGTGCCAGCAGCTTTTTGGACAGATGGGACACCGGGGAGCTGTTTTTT	CASSFLDRWDTGELFF	-	TRBJ2-2	TRBV7-9	16	-
TGTGCCAGCAGCTTGGCCAATGGAAACACCATATATTTT	CASSLANGNTIYF	-	TRBJ1-3	TRBV5-6	13	medium-sized
TGTGCCAGTAGTATTCAAGGTCATCGGGACAATGAGCAGTTCTTC	CASSIQGHRDNEQFF	-	TRBJ2-1	TRBV19	15	-
TGTGCCAGCAGCAGGCAGGTCTCCTACGAGCAGTACTTC	CASSRQVSYEQYF	-	TRBJ2-7	TRBV2	13	-
TGTGCCAACAGGGACAAGCTGAACACTGAAGCTTTCTTT	CANRDKLNTEAFF	-	TRBJ1-1	TRBV6-8	13	-
TGTGCCAGCAGTTCTGGGGTAGCGGGGGAGCAGTACTTC	CASSSGVAGEQYF	TRBD2	TRBJ2-7	TRBV6-6	13	-
TGTGCCACCAGTGCCCTCGGGACAGCCCGCCTGCAGTACTTC	CATSALGTARLQYF	TRBD1	TRBJ2-7	TRBV24-1	14	-
TGTGCCAGCAGCCGGATGACTAGCGATGAGCAGTTCTTC	CASSRMTSDEQFF	TRBD2	TRBJ2-1	TRBV3-1/TRBV3-2	13	-
TGCAGCGTTGAAGTTAGGTCAGGGGGCGGCTACACCTTC	CSVEVRSGGGYTF	TRBD1	TRBJ1-2	TRBV29-1	13	-
TGTGCCAGCAGTTTCGGACTAGCGGGAGCCACCTACAATGAGCAGTTCTTC	CASSFGLAGATYNEQFF	TRBD2	TRBJ2-1	TRBV27	17	-
TGTGCCAGCAGTGAAAGATCCTTTGTGGGGAACACTGAAGCTTTCTTT	CASSERSFVGNTEAFF	-	TRBJ1-1	TRBV2	16	-
TGCGCCAGCAGCCGGGACAGTTATTCCTACAATGAGCAGTTCTTC	CASSRDSYSYNEQFF	TRBD1	TRBJ2-1	TRBV4-3	15	-
TGTGCCAGCAGCCAAGCAGCGGGAGAGTTAGCCTACGAGCAGTACTTC	CASSQAAGELAYEQYF	TRBD2	TRBJ2-7	TRBV4-2	16	few
TGTGCCAGCTCACGAACCCGGCTGGACAGGGGAGAGACCCAGTACTTC	CASSRTRLDRGETQYF	TRBD1	TRBJ2-5	TRBV18	16	-
TGTGCCAGCTCACCGAAGAGCACGGATTTTAACTATGGCTACACCTTC	CASSPKSTDFNYGYTF	-	TRBJ1-2	TRBV18	16	-
TGTGCCGGATCGACAGGAACTAATGAAAAACTGTTTTTT	CAGSTGTNEKLFF	-	TRBJ1-4	TRBV19	13	-
TGTGCCAGTAGCCCCGACAGGGGTGCTGGAAACACCATATATTTT	CASSPDRGAGNTIYF	TRBD1	TRBJ1-3	TRBV19	15	once
TGTGCCAGCAGTCCTCGACAGGGAAGAAGGACTGAAGCTTTCTTT	CASSPRQGRRTEAFF	TRBD1	TRBJ1-1	TRBV28	15	-
TGTGCCACCAGTGATACCCTAGTTCGAGACAATGAGCAGTTCTTC	CATSDTLVRDNEQFF	-	TRBJ2-1	TRBV24-1	15	-